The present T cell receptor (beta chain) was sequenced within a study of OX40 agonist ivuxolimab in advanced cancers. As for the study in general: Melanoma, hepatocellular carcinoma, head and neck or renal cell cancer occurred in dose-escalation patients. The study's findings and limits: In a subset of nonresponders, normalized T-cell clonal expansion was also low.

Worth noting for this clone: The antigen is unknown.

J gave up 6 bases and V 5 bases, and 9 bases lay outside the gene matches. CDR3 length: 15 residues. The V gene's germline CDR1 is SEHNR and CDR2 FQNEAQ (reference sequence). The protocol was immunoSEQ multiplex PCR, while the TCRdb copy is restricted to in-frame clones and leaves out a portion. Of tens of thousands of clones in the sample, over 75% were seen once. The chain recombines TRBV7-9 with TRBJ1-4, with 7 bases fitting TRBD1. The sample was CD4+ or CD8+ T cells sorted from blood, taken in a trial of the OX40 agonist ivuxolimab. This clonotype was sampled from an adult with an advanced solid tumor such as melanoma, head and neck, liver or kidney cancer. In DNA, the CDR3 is TGTGCCAGCAGCCCCCAGGGGGGAGGGGATGAAAAACTGTTTTTT. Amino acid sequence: CASSPQGGGDEKLFF.